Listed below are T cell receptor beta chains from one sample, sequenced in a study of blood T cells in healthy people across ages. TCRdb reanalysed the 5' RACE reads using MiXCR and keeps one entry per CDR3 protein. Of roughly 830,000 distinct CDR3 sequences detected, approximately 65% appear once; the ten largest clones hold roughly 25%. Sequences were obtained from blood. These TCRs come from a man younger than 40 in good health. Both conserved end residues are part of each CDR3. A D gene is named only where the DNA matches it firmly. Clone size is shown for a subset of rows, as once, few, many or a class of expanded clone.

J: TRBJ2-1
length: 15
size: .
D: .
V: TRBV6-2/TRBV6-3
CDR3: CASSYRGLRLNEQFF
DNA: TGTGCCAGCAGTTATCGGGGGCTCAGACTAAATGAGCAGTTCTTC

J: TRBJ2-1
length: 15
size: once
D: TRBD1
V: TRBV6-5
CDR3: CASSYSRQGGNEQFF
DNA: TGTGCCAGCAGTTACTCGAGACAGGGGGGAAATGAGCAGTTCTTC

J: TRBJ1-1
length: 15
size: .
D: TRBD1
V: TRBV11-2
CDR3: CASSERQGAGTEAFF
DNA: TGTGCCAGCAGCGAACGACAGGGGGCTGGGACTGAAGCTTTCTTT

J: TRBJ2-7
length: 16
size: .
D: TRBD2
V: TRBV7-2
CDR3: CASSLSGFGDYYEQYF
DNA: TGTGCCAGCAGCTTATCTGGGTTTGGGGACTACTATGAGCAGTACTTC

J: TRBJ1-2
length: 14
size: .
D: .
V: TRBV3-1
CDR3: CASSQLGPDNGYTF
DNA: TGTGCCAGCAGCCAACTTGGCCCCGACAATGGCTACACCTTC

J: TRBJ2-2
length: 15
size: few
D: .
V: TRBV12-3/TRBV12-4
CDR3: CASSVPLGDTGELFF
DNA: TGTGCCAGCAGTGTACCCCTTGGGGACACCGGGGAGCTGTTTTTT

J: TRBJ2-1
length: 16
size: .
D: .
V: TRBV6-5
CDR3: CASNNYPGTPTNEQFF
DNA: TGTGCCAGCAACAACTATCCCGGGACCCCTACAAATGAGCAGTTCTTC

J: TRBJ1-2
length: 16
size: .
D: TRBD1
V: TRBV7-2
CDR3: CASSPGGTGNRYGYTF
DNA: TGTGCCAGCAGCCCCGGAGGGACAGGAAACCGTTATGGCTACACCTTC

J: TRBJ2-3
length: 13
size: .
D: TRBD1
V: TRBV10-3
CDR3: CATQGGVPDTQYF
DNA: TGTGCCACACAGGGGGGTGTGCCAGATACGCAGTATTTT

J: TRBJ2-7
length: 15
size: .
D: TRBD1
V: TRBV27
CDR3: CASSSRQGWVYEQYF
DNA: TGTGCCAGCAGCTCGAGACAGGGTTGGGTCTACGAGCAGTACTTC

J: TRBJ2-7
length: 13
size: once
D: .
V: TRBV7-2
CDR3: CASSYGLASEQYF
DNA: TGTGCCAGCAGCTACGGTCTAGCGAGCGAGCAGTACTTC

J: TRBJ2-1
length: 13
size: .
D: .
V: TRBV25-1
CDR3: CASKEAVLGEQFF
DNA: TGTGCCAGCAAGGAAGCTGTCCTAGGTGAGCAGTTCTTC

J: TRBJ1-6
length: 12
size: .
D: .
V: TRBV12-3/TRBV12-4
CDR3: CASSLAGSPLHF
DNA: TGTGCCAGCAGTTTGGCAGGGTCACCCCTCCACTTT

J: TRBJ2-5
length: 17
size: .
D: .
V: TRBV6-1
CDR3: CASSEGGAAFNQEAQYF
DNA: TGTGCCAGCAGTGAAGGAGGGGCAGCCTTCAACCAAGAGGCCCAGTACTTC

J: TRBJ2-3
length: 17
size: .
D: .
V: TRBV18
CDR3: CASSPSSPGRSTDTQYF
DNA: TGTGCCAGCTCACCATCGTCCCCGGGACGGAGCACAGATACGCAGTATTTT

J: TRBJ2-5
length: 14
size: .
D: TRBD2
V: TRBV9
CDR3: CASSARLAGGTQYF
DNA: TGTGCCAGCAGCGCGAGACTAGCGGGGGGGACCCAGTACTTC

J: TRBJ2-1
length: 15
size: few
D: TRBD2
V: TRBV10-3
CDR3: CAIKTTSGIVDEQFF
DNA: TGTGCCATCAAGACGACTAGCGGGATTGTGGATGAGCAGTTCTTC

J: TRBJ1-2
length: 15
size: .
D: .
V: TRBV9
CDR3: CASSVDGDEEYGYTF
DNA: TGTGCCAGCAGCGTAGACGGGGACGAGGAATATGGCTACACCTTC

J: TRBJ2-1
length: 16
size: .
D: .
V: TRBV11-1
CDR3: CASSRVTGTQYNEQFF
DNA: TGTGCCAGCAGCCGAGTTACCGGGACCCAGTACAATGAGCAGTTCTTC

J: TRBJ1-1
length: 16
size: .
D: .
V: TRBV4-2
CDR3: CASSPFMGEKGTEAFF
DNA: TGTGCCAGCAGCCCATTCATGGGGGAAAAAGGCACTGAAGCTTTCTTT

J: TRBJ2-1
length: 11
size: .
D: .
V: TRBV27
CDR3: CASLHGGQQFF
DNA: TGTGCCAGCCTACACGGGGGGCAGCAGTTCTTC

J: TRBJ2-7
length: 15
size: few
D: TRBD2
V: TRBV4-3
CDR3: CASSQDGAGGREQYF
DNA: TGCGCCAGCAGCCAAGATGGCGCGGGGGGACGCGAGCAGTACTTC

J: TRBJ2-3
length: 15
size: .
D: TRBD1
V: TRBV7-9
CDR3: CASSPDRVSTDTQYF
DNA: TGTGCCAGCAGCCCGGACAGGGTCAGCACAGATACGCAGTATTTT

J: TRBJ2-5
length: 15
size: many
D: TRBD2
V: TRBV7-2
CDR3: CASSFQRGEQETQYF
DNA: TGTGCCAGCAGCTTCCAGCGGGGGGAACAAGAGACCCAGTACTTC

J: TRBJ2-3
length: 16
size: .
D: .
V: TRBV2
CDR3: CASRLGSGRATDTQYF
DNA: TGTGCCAGCAGGCTGGGCAGTGGCAGGGCAACAGATACGCAGTATTTT

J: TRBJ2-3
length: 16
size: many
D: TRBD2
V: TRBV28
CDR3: CASSRLSGGATDTQYF
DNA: TGTGCCAGCAGTCGGTTGAGCGGGGGGGCAACAGATACGCAGTATTTT

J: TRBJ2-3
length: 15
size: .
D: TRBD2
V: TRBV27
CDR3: CASKEERGSTDTQYF
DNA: TGTGCCAGCAAGGAAGAGCGGGGGAGCACAGATACGCAGTATTTT

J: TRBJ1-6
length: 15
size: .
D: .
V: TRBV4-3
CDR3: CASSPTGQGDSPLHF
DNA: TGCGCCAGCAGCCCCACGGGGCAGGGAGATTCACCCCTCCACTTT

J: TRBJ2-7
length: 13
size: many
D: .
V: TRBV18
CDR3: CASSPLGVGEQYF
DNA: TGTGCCAGCTCACCTTTAGGGGTAGGTGAGCAGTACTTC

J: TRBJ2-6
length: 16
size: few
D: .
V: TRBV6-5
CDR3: CASSYSGATGANVLTF
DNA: TGTGCCAGCAGTTACTCGGGGGCGACGGGGGCCAACGTCCTGACTTTC

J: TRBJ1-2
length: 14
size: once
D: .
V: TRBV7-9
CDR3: CASSLPGGHDGYTF
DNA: TGTGCCAGCAGCTTACCCGGGGGCCACGACGGCTACACCTTC

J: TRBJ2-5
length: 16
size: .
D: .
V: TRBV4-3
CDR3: CASSQDRAAAAETQYF
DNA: TGCGCCAGCAGCCAAGATCGGGCAGCGGCAGCAGAGACCCAGTACTTC

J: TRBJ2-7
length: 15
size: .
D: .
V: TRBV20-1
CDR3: CSARERGLRIYEQYF
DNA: TGCAGTGCTAGAGAGAGAGGTCTACGGATCTACGAGCAGTACTTC

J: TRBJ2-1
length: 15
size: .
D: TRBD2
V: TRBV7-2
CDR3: CASSLLGGGPYEQFF
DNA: TGTGCCAGCAGCTTACTGGGCGGGGGGCCTTATGAGCAGTTCTTC

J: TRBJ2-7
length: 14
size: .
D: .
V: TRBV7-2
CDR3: CASSLNFLVHEQYF
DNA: TGTGCCAGCAGCTTAAATTTTTTAGTCCACGAGCAGTACTTC

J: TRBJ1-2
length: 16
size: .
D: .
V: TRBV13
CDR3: CASSLGNFGGEYGYTF
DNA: TGTGCCAGCAGCTTAGGTAACTTCGGGGGCGAGTATGGCTACACCTTC

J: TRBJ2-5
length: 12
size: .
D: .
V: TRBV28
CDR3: CASQSLPETQYF
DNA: TGTGCCAGCCAGAGCCTGCCGGAGACCCAGTACTTC

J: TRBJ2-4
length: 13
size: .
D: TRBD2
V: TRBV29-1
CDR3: CSVEGWGGNIQYF
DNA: TGCAGCGTTGAAGGGTGGGGGGGAAACATTCAGTACTTC

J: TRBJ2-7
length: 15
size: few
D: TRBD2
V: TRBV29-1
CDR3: CSVGLAGGPSSEQYF
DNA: TGCAGCGTTGGACTAGCGGGGGGGCCAAGCTCCGAGCAGTACTTC

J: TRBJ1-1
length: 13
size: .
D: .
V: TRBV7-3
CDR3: CASSLTPRNEAFF
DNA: TGTGCCAGCAGCTTAACCCCACGGAATGAAGCTTTCTTT

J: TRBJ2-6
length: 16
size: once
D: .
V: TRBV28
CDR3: CASSFLSGGGANVLTF
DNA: TGTGCCAGCAGTTTTCTGTCCGGGGGTGGGGCCAACGTCCTGACTTTC

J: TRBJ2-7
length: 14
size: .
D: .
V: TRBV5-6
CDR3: CASSLEAHAYEQYF
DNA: TGTGCCAGCAGCTTGGAGGCCCACGCTTACGAGCAGTACTTC

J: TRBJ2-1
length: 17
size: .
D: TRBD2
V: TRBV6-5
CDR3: CASSLGAGALTYNEQFF
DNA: TGTGCCAGCAGTTTGGGAGCGGGGGCCCTAACCTACAATGAGCAGTTCTTC

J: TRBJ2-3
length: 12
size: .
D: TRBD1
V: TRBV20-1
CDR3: CSADRGQDAQYF
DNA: TGCAGTGCGGACAGGGGGCAAGATGCGCAGTATTTT

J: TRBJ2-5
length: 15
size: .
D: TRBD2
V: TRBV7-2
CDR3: CASSSGTSGRETQYF
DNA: TGTGCCAGCAGCTCCGGGACTAGCGGAAGAGAGACCCAGTACTTC

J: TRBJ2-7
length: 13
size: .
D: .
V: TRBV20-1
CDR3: CSAPTRLNYEQYF
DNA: TGCAGTGCCCCGACACGACTCAACTACGAGCAGTACTTC